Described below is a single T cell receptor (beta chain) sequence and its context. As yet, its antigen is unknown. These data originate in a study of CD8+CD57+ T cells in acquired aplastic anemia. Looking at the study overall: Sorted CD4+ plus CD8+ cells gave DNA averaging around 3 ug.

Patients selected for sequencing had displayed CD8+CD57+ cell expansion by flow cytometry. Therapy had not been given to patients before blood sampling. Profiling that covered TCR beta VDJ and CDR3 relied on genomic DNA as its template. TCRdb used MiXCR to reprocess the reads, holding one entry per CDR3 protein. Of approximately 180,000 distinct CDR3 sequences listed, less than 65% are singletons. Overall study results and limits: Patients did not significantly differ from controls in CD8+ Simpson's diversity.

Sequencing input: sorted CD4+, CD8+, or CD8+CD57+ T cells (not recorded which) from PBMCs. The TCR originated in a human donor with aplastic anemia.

The DNA for the CDR3 is TGCAGCGTTGAGGGGGGTTTTGGTCAGCCCCAGCATTTT. Its protein is CSVEGGFGQPQHF. The chain is built from TRBV29-1 and TRBJ1-5; D possibly corresponds to TRBD1 (5 bases). CDR1 and CDR2 from the germline V gene are SQVTM and ANQGSEA. Trimming shortened V by 3 bases and J by 6 bases, and 12 bases separated the two germline ends. There are 13 residues in the CDR3.